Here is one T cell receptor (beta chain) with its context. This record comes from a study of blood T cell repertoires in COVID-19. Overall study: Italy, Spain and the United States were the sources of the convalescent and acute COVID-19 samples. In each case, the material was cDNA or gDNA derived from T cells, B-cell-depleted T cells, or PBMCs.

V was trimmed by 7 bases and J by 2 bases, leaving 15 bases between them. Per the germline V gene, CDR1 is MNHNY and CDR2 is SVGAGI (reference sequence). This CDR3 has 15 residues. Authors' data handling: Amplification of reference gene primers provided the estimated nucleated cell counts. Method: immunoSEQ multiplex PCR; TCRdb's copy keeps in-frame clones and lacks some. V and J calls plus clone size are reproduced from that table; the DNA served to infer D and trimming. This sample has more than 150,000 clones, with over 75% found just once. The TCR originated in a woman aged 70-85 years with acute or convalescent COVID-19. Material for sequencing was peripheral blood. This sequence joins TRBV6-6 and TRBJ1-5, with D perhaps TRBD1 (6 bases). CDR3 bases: TGTGCCAGCACCGAGACAGGTGGCGGCAATCAGCCCCAGCATTTT. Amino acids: CASTETGGGNQPQHF.